Listed below are T cell receptor beta chains from one sample, sequenced in a study of OX40 agonist ivuxolimab in advanced cancers. Profiling relied on immunoSEQ multiplex PCR, and the TCRdb table lists in-frame clones only, not all of them. The repertoire holds around 100,000 clones, with roughly 90% as singletons. The sequences come from CD4+ or CD8+ T cells sorted from blood, collected in a trial of the OX40 agonist ivuxolimab. The receptors were gathered from an adult with an advanced solid tumor such as melanoma, head and neck, liver or kidney cancer. Each CDR3 is given with its conserved first and last residue. D genes are given only for firm matches. Clone size is shown for a subset of rows, as once, few, many or a class of expanded clone.

cdr3_length	v_call	j_call	clone_size	d_call	cdr3_nt	cdr3_aa
14	TRBV7-2	TRBJ2-1	-	-	TGTGCCAGCAGCCCAGGGTTTGGGAACAATGAGCAGTTCTTC	CASSPGFGNNEQFF
16	TRBV5-5	TRBJ2-7	-	TRBD1	TGTGCCAGCAGCGGCGGGACAGGGAATCCCCGAGGCGAGCAGTACTTC	CASSGGTGNPRGEQYF
16	TRBV15	TRBJ2-1	-	-	TGTGCCACCAGCAGAGGAGGCGGTCGCTCCTACAATGAGCAGTTCTTC	CATSRGGGRSYNEQFF
11	TRBV28	TRBJ2-7	-	-	TGTGCCAGCAGTTCACCTTGGGAGCAGTACTTC	CASSSPWEQYF
15	TRBV18	TRBJ2-2	-	-	TGTGCCAGCTCACCACGACAGCCGAACACCGGGGAGCTGTTTTTT	CASSPRQPNTGELFF
15	TRBV30	TRBJ1-4	-	-	TGTGCCTGGAGTGTTGACCGCACAGCGAATGAAAAACTGTTTTTT	CAWSVDRTANEKLFF
14	TRBV28	TRBJ2-7	-	-	TGTGCCAGCAGTTTAGGTCAGGCCACCTACGAGCAGTACTTC	CASSLGQATYEQYF
15	TRBV28	TRBJ2-5	-	-	TGTGCCAGCAGTTCTCCGGGGCTAGCAAAGGAGACCCAGTACTTC	CASSSPGLAKETQYF
14	TRBV27	TRBJ1-1	-	-	TGTGCCAGCAGATTAAACAGCGCGAACACTGAAGCTTTCTTT	CASRLNSANTEAFF
16	TRBV5-1	TRBJ2-7	-	-	TGCGCCAGCAGCTTGTCCCTTGGGGTGAGCTCCTACGAGCAGTACTTC	CASSLSLGVSSYEQYF
16	TRBV9	TRBJ2-4	-	TRBD1	TGTGCCAGCAGCGAGGGGGACAGTCTAGCCAAAAACATTCAGTACTTC	CASSEGDSLAKNIQYF
15	TRBV9	TRBJ2-1	-	-	TGTGCCAGCAGCGTAGGGCCAGCGGACTACAATGAGCAGTTCTTC	CASSVGPADYNEQFF
14	TRBV7-2	TRBJ1-4	-	-	TGTGCCAGCAGCTTATGGGGAGAGAATGAAAAACTGTTTTTT	CASSLWGENEKLFF
18	TRBV4-1	TRBJ2-3	-	TRBD2	TGCGCCAGCAGCCCAAGCCATGGACTAGCGGGGATCACAGATACGCAGTATTTT	CASSPSHGLAGITDTQYF
16	TRBV7-2	TRBJ2-7	-	TRBD2	TGTGCCAGCAGCCCAAGCGCTAGCGGTCCGCCCTACGAGCAGTACTTC	CASSPSASGPPYEQYF
15	TRBV7-2	TRBJ1-3	-	-	TGTGCCAGCACCGAGGACAGTGGGACTGGAAACACCATATATTTT	CASTEDSGTGNTIYF
14	TRBV2	TRBJ1-4	-	TRBD1	TGTGCCAGCAGGGGGGGCAGGGGGAATGAAAAACTGTTTTTT	CASRGGRGNEKLFF
17	TRBV4-1	TRBJ2-3	-	-	TGCGCCAGCAGCCAAGCTGGGACCTCCGGGGGCACAGATACGCAGTATTTT	CASSQAGTSGGTDTQYF
15	TRBV27	TRBJ2-1	few	TRBD1	TGTGCCAGCAGACCCGGGACAGGGAATTGGAATGAGCAGTTCTTC	CASRPGTGNWNEQFF
14	TRBV7-2	TRBJ2-7	once	TRBD2	TGTGCCAGCAGCTCCCCCCTACTAGCGGGCGAGCAGTACTTC	CASSSPLLAGEQYF
13	TRBV7-9	TRBJ1-1	-	-	TGTGCCAGCAGCTTGGCAGGGGAGAATGAAGCTTTCTTT	CASSLAGENEAFF
19	TRBV4-2	TRBJ2-3	-	TRBD2	TGTGCCAGCAGCCAAGATCTTTGGGCGACGGGAGGATGGACAGATACGCAGTATTTT	CASSQDLWATGGWTDTQYF
14	TRBV30	TRBJ2-7	-	TRBD2	TGTGCCTACCTATCTCTCGCTAGCGGGCGCGAGCAGTACTTC	CAYLSLASGREQYF
16	TRBV5-1	TRBJ2-6	-	-	TGCGCCAGCAGCATCGCGGGCAACCCTGGGGCCAACGTCCTGACTTTC	CASSIAGNPGANVLTF
13	TRBV29-1	TRBJ2-7	-	TRBD2	TGCAGCGTTTCCCGACTAGCGGGATCCGAGCAGTACTTC	CSVSRLAGSEQYF
15	TRBV7-2	TRBJ2-1	-	-	TGTGCCAGCAGCCACATTTTTAGCACTACAAGGGAGCAGTTCTTC	CASSHIFSTTREQFF
19	TRBV21-1	TRBJ2-4	-	-	TGTGCCAGCAGCTATGGGGGACAGGGACGATCCCGAGCCAAAAACATTCAGTACTTC	CASSYGGQGRSRAKNIQYF
15	TRBV5-5	TRBJ2-1	-	TRBD1	TGTGCGAGCTTAACAGGGGGCGTCGGGTACAATGAGCAGTTCTTC	CASLTGGVGYNEQFF
13	TRBV7-2	TRBJ1-2	-	-	TGTGCCAGCAGCTTAGTGGCTTCGGATGGCTACACCTTC	CASSLVASDGYTF
14	TRBV19	TRBJ1-5	-	-	TGTGCCAGTAGTATAACAGGGAACAATCAGCCCCAGCATTTT	CASSITGNNQPQHF
15	TRBV11-2	TRBJ2-4	-	-	TGTGCCAGCAGCTATCAAACGGGGGCGGAAAACATTCAGTACTTC	CASSYQTGAENIQYF
15	TRBV7-2	TRBJ1-5	-	-	TGTGCCAGCAGCAGACAGCCAAATAGCAATCAGCCCCAGCATTTT	CASSRQPNSNQPQHF
16	TRBV7-2	TRBJ2-3	-	TRBD2	TGTGCCAGCAGCTTTAGCGGGGGCCTCGGTACAGATACGCAGTATTTT	CASSFSGGLGTDTQYF
13	TRBV15	TRBJ2-7	-	TRBD2	TGTGCCACCAGCTCCAGCGGGGGGCACGAGCAGTACTTC	CATSSSGGHEQYF
13	TRBV5-5	TRBJ1-2	-	-	TGTGCCAGCAGCTTGGTGTCATCCTATGGCTACACCTTC	CASSLVSSYGYTF
14	TRBV7-9	TRBJ1-1	-	TRBD1	TGTGCCAGCAGCTACAGGGGGGACCTCACTGAAGCTTTCTTT	CASSYRGDLTEAFF
16	TRBV9	TRBJ2-3	once	-	TGTGCCAGCAGCGGGAACAGGGCGGCCTTGGCAGATACGCAGTATTTT	CASSGNRAALADTQYF
11	TRBV29-1	TRBJ2-3	-	-	TGCAGCGGCCGGGACCAAGATACGCAGTATTTT	CSGRDQDTQYF
15	TRBV10-2	TRBJ2-2	-	TRBD2	TGCGCCAGCAGTGAGGGACTAGCCTCCTCCGGGGAGCTGTTTTTT	CASSEGLASSGELFF
14	TRBV11-3	TRBJ2-7	-	-	TGTGCCAGCAGCTTAGGTGGCAGCTCCTACGAGCAGTACTTC	CASSLGGSSYEQYF
10	TRBV28	TRBJ2-3	-	-	TGTGCCAGCGGGAGACATACGCAGTATTTT	CASGRHTQYF
15	TRBV18	TRBJ1-1	-	-	TGTGCCAGCTCACCAGACAGGACCTCGAGGACTGAAGCTTTCTTT	CASSPDRTSRTEAFF
12	TRBV4-3	TRBJ2-3	-	-	TGCGCCAGCAGCCAAGATCCCCAGGGGCAGTATTTT	CASSQDPQGQYF
18	TRBV5-6	TRBJ1-1	-	TRBD1	TGTGCCAGCAGCTTGATGACAGGGGGATTCCAAATGAACACTGAAGCTTTCTTT	CASSLMTGGFQMNTEAFF
13	TRBV4-3	TRBJ2-5	-	-	TGCGCCAGCAGCCCCAGAGTCCAAGGAGCCCAGTACTTC	CASSPRVQGAQYF
13	TRBV6-5	TRBJ1-1	-	-	TGTGCCAGCAGTTACGAGGTCGGCACTGAAGCTTTCTTT	CASSYEVGTEAFF
14	TRBV6-6	TRBJ2-7	-	-	TGTGCCAGCAGTTACTCATCCCCGAGGGGTGAGCAGTACTTC	CASSYSSPRGEQYF
14	TRBV2	TRBJ2-4	-	-	TGTGCCAGTCAGGAGAGGGGGGCCAAAAACATTCAGTACTTC	CASQERGAKNIQYF
13	TRBV18	TRBJ1-5	-	-	TGTGCCAGCTCACCTGGGACGCCTCTGCCCCAGCATTTT	CASSPGTPLPQHF
14	TRBV6-6	TRBJ1-3	-	-	TGTGCCAGCAGTTACGGAGGGACTGGAAACACCATATATTTT	CASSYGGTGNTIYF
13	TRBV19	TRBJ2-7	-	-	TGTGCCAGTAGTACGGGGGTCGCAGGCGAGCAGTACTTC	CASSTGVAGEQYF
18	TRBV9	TRBJ2-6	-	-	TGTGCCAGCAGCGTAAGGGTTGGGCAGCCCTCTGGGGCCAACGTCCTGACTTTC	CASSVRVGQPSGANVLTF
12	TRBV28	TRBJ2-7	-	-	TGTGCCAGCAGTAAAGGGTACTACGAGCAGTACTTC	CASSKGYYEQYF
22	TRBV28	TRBJ1-6	-	TRBD1	TGTGCCAGCAGTTCACCCGCGCTCCGGATCTTTACCCAGACAGGGGGCTTATCACCCCTCCACTTT	CASSSPALRIFTQTGGLSPLHF
13	TRBV7-2	TRBJ1-5	-	TRBD1	TGTGCCAGCAGCGGACAGGGCAATCAGCCCCAGCATTTT	CASSGQGNQPQHF
14	TRBV18	TRBJ2-5	-	-	TGTGCCAGCTCACCGGGGACGGAACAAGAGACCCAGTACTTC	CASSPGTEQETQYF
14	TRBV18	TRBJ2-5	-	-	TGTGCCAGCTCGCACACAGGATTCCAAGAGACCCAGTACTTC	CASSHTGFQETQYF
14	TRBV19	TRBJ2-4	few	-	TGTGCCAGTAGTGAGTCGCTTGGACGATCCAATAAGTACTTC	CASSESLGRSNKYF
15	TRBV11-2	TRBJ2-7	-	-	TGTGCCAGCAGCTTAGTCGGTACAGGACCCTACGAGCAGTACTTC	CASSLVGTGPYEQYF